What follows describes a single TCR beta chain. Trimming shortened V by 9 bases and J by 3 bases, and 12 bases separated the two germline ends. CDR3 length: 12 residues. The germline gives CDR1 MDHEN, CDR2 SYDVKM. This specimen belongs to a study of T cell responses to AZD1222 COVID-19 vaccine. Sequenced by immunoSEQ multiplex PCR; TCRdb stores in-frame clones only, minus some. This table has about 88,000 clones, 85% to 90% appearing once. This clonotype was sampled from an adult in good health. This chain uses TRBV28 with TRBJ2-7, with a weak D call TRBD2 (5 bases). This sample comprised peripheral blood, obtained on day 0 of AZD1222 vaccination. The CDR3 sequence is CASQEVGYEQYF. In DNA form, the CDR3 reads TGTGCCAGTCAGGAGGTGGGCTACGAGCAGTACTTC.